The 2 T cell receptor beta chains listed next were all sequenced from one sample in a study of T cells in Graves' hyperthyroidism and ophthalmopathy. Amplified TCR beta CDR3 regions came from RNA transcripts. HTBI primers were employed in a first-round RT-PCR of the TCR CDR3. Via MiXCR, TCRdb re-called the multiplex PCR reads, giving one row per CDR3 protein. The table records just under 750,000 distinct CDR3 sequences, over 35% of them present only once. Input material: blood. These receptors all come from a woman aged 40 to 50 with Graves' hyperthyroidism.

This clonotype was seen many times. The chain has TRBV3-1 and TRBJ2-7; 8 nucleotides align to TRBD1. Unmatched junction bases numbered 5, after V lost 2 bases and J lost 5 bases. Germline V gene sequence: CDR1 LGHDT, CDR2 YNNKEL (reference sequence). The CDR3 extends over 14 amino acids. The DNA for the CDR3 is TGTGCCAGCAGCCAATTGACAGGGGTCAACGAGCAGTACTTC. It codes for CASSQLTGVNEQYF.

This clonotype was observed a few times. J is TRBJ1-1 and V is TRBV6-5, with 8 bases aligning to TRBD1. The V segment lost 1 base and the J segment 8 bases; nucleotides outside the gene matches: 3. Germline assignment: CDR1 MNHEY and CDR2 SVGAGI. The CDR3 has 13 residues. The CDR3 region is CASSYFRDREAFF. The CDR3 region has the DNA TGTGCCAGCAGTTACTTTAGGGACAGGGAAGCTTTCTTT.